The 5 T cell receptor beta chains below come from one sample, sequenced in a study of Ad26.COV2.S vaccination and SARS-CoV-2 variants. The sample's treatment: roughly 20 received Ad26.COV2.S at low or high dose, single or two shots; 5 received placebo; per-sample allocation not given. The study sampled participants on day 63 after the first vaccine or placebo injection. Assay used: immunoSEQ multiplex PCR; TCRdb lists only in-frame clones, some missing. The table records 300,000 to 350,000 clones, around 89% of them present only once. This material consisted of peripheral blood, taken in a trial of Ad26.COV2.S vaccine versus placebo. The source is a person aged 18 to 59 who received the Ad26.COV2.S COVID-19 vaccine or a placebo.

The chain has TRBV19 and TRBJ2-2; possibly TRBD1 for D (6 bases). Germline V gene lookup returns CDR1 LNHDA and CDR2 SQIVND (reference sequence). The length of the CDR3 is 14 residues. V lost 5 bases, J lost 6 bases, and 13 bases lay in between. CDR3 residues: CASSSNRVSGELFF. The CDR3 DNA sequence: TGTGCCAGTAGTTCGAACAGGGTTTCCGGGGAGCTGTTTTTT.

The genes are TRBV4-1 and TRBJ2-1; D is undetermined. The CDR3 has 15 amino acids. V lost 4 bases and J 5 bases, leaving 15 bases between the germline ends. The germline gives CDR1 MGHRA, CDR2 YSYEKL. CDR3 sequence (DNA): TGCGCCAGCAGCCGGAAACCGGATGCAGACAATGAGCAGTTCTTC. Protein sequence: CASSRKPDADNEQFF.

The chain combines TRBV7-9 with TRBJ1-4, with D possibly TRBD1 on 6 matching bases. Trimming left V 5 bases short and J 3 bases short, with 16 bases between. Germline V lookup: CDR1 SEHNR, CDR2 FQNEAQ (reference sequence). CDR3 length equals 16 residues. The CDR3 sequence: CASSPQKGGSNEKLFF. CDR3 DNA sequence: TGTGCCAGCAGCCCACAAAAGGGGGGTTCTAATGAAAAACTGTTTTTT.

This clone came up a few times. The genes are TRBV19 and TRBJ1-1; D is unclear. The CDR3 consists of 14 residues. V was cut by 4 bases and J by 0 bases, with 9 bases left in between. In germline, CDR1 is LNHDA, CDR2 SQIVND (reference sequence). CDR3 coding DNA: TGTGCCAGTAGTACAGGACGGTTGAACACTGAAGCTTTCTTT. It translates to CASSTGRLNTEAFF.

The table lists this clone with a few counts. The rearrangement uses TRBV6-1 and TRBJ2-2; TRBD2 agrees at 8 bases. There are 14 residues in the CDR3. The trim removed 3 bases at V and 3 bases at J, leaving 0 bases unmatched. The V gene's germline CDR1 is MNHNS and CDR2 SASEGT. The CDR3 DNA is TGTGCCAGCAGTGATAGCGGGGACACCGGGGAGCTGTTTTTT. This gives the protein CASSDSGDTGELFF.